The sequence of this T cell receptor (beta chain) was determined in a study of blood T cell repertoires in COVID-19. Authors' methods: Reference gene primer amplification gave nucleated cell count estimates. Generated by immunoSEQ multiplex PCR, the TCRdb table keeps only in-frame clones and is missing some. That table supplies the V and J calls and clone size; D and trimming were determined from the DNA. This sample has some 130,000 clones; over 80% occur once, and the top ten carry 15% to 20%. The TCR was taken from a man between 25 and 39 years old who had recovered from COVID-19. Sequencing input: PBMCs or T cells enriched from blood (not recorded which).

CDR3: CASSMRTDTEAFF. CDR3 nucleotide sequence: TGTGCCAGTAGTATGAGGACAGACACTGAAGCTTTCTTT. The chain recombines TRBV19 with TRBJ1-1, with a weak D call TRBD1 (6 bases). This CDR3 is 13 amino acids long. V lost 3 bases, J lost 3 bases, and 8 bases lay in between. CDR1 and CDR2 from the germline V gene are LNHDA and SQIVND (reference sequence).